Listed below are T cell receptor beta chains from one sample, sequenced in a study of T cell repertoires in cytomegalovirus infection. TCRdb reprocessed the reads with MiXCR, giving one entry per CDR3 protein. This sample has 380,000 or so distinct CDR3 sequences, with about 34% found just once. What these receptors recognize is not known. Sequencing used cultured PBMCs, obtained from culture after CMV antigen stimulation. The source of these receptors is a human donor in good health (CMV status not recorded). Some clones in this sample may be carry-over from other donors' samples. Both conserved end residues are part of each CDR3. Each record gives: J gene, D gene, V gene, clone size, CDR3 DNA, CDR3 protein. The D gene is left open where the match is weak. Only part of the rows carry a size: once, few, many, or a class if the clone is expanded.

TRBJ2-1 | NA | TRBV20-1 | NA | TGCAGTGCTAGAGATTTTTCAGGGGAACTTTACAATGAGCAGTTCTTC | CSARDFSGELYNEQFF
TRBJ1-3 | NA | TRBV7-6 | few | TGTGCCAGCAGCTTAGGGCAGCCGCCTAACACCATATATTTT | CASSLGQPPNTIYF
TRBJ2-3 | NA | TRBV7-6 | few | TGTGCCAGCAGCTTCACCGGGACTTATATCAAACCAGATACGCAGTATTTT | CASSFTGTYIKPDTQYF
TRBJ1-1 | NA | TRBV6-2/TRBV6-3 | NA | TGTGCCAGCAGGAACCCAACAGGGAACACTGAAGCTTTCTTT | CASRNPTGNTEAFF
TRBJ2-2 | NA | TRBV5-6 | few | TGTGCCAGCAGCCTACTATCCCGAACCGGGGAGCTGTTTTTT | CASSLLSRTGELFF
TRBJ2-1 | NA | TRBV7-8 | medium-sized | TGTGCCAGCAGCTCCAGGGGTAGTTGGACTCGCTCCTACAATGAGCAGTTCTTC | CASSSRGSWTRSYNEQFF
TRBJ2-1 | NA | TRBV2 | few | TGTGCCAGCAGTGAACCCTTTAGCGTCTTAAGCATCTTC | CASSEPFSVLSIF
TRBJ2-3 | TRBD2 | TRBV7-6 | many | TGTGCCAGCAGCTTAGGGACTAGCGGCACAGATACGCAGTATTTT | CASSLGTSGTDTQYF
TRBJ2-1 | TRBD2 | TRBV19 | few | TGTGCCAGTAGTATCCAGGGACTAGCGGGAGCGAATGAGCAGTTCTTC | CASSIQGLAGANEQFF
TRBJ1-2 | TRBD1 | TRBV19 | NA | TGTGCCAGTAGTTTAATCCGGGACAGAGCGAACTATGGCTACACCTTC | CASSLIRDRANYGYTF
TRBJ1-6 | TRBD1 | TRBV7-2 | NA | TGTGCCAGCAGCTACGGTGGGACAGAAGGTCCAAATTCACCCCTCCACTTT | CASSYGGTEGPNSPLHF
TRBJ2-1 | TRBD2 | TRBV29-1 | NA | TGCAGCCCGAGACTAGCGGAGGGCAATGAGCAGTTCTTC | CSPRLAEGNEQFF
TRBJ2-7 | TRBD2 | TRBV4-1 | NA | TGCGCCAGCAGCCAAGGGGCGGCTAGCGGGAGGGCTGGGAGCGAGCAGTACTTC | CASSQGAASGRAGSEQYF
TRBJ1-2 | TRBD1 | TRBV6-5 | NA | TGTGCCAGCAGTGTCGGGGACAGCTATGGCTACACCTTC | CASSVGDSYGYTF
TRBJ1-5 | TRBD1 | TRBV12-3/TRBV12-4 | NA | TGTGCCAGCAGTTTTACAGGGGGAGAACAGCCCCAGCATTTT | CASSFTGGEQPQHF
TRBJ2-7 | NA | TRBV29-1 | NA | TGCAGCGTAGCCCCCGGGACAGCGGGATACTACGAGCAGTACTTC | CSVAPGTAGYYEQYF
TRBJ1-5 | NA | TRBV19 | NA | TGTGCCATTTCCAACAGGGCGGATCAGCCCCAGCATTTT | CAISNRADQPQHF
TRBJ1-6 | TRBD1 | TRBV12-3/TRBV12-4 | NA | TGTGCCAGCAGGGCCGGGACAGTGGGGTCACCCCTCCACTTT | CASRAGTVGSPLHF
TRBJ2-6 | NA | TRBV13 | few | TGTGCCAGCAGCACCTCCACGAGCTCTGGGGCCAACGTCCTGACTTTC | CASSTSTSSGANVLTF
TRBJ2-5 | NA | TRBV6-6 | few | TGTGCCAGCAGCTCGGTCGGTCCAGAGACCCAGTACTTC | CASSSVGPETQYF
TRBJ2-1 | TRBD2 | TRBV12-3/TRBV12-4 | NA | TGTGCCAGCAGTTTAAGGAAGGGGATAGCGGGAGGGCCCTCTAACAATGAGCAGTTCTTC | CASSLRKGIAGGPSNNEQFF
TRBJ2-2 | TRBD2 | TRBV6-5 | few | TGTGCCAGCAGCCACCCTTTGGGAGCGGGAGTCAACACCGGGGAGCTGTTTTTT | CASSHPLGAGVNTGELFF
TRBJ2-2 | NA | TRBV5-1 | NA | TGCGCCAGCAAGAGGGAACCTGGCGCCGGGGAGCTGTTTTTT | CASKREPGAGELFF
TRBJ1-3 | NA | TRBV15 | NA | TGTGCCACCAGCGGCCGAACAGCGAACACCATATATTTT | CATSGRTANTIYF
TRBJ2-1 | NA | TRBV5-4 | NA | TGTGCCAGCAGCTTGGTCATGCGGGCTGTAACTGAGCAGTTCTTC | CASSLVMRAVTEQFF
TRBJ2-3 | NA | TRBV11-2 | NA | TGTGCCAGCAGCTTAGGAGCAAGGAGCACAGATACGCAGTATTTT | CASSLGARSTDTQYF
TRBJ1-4 | TRBD1 | TRBV5-3 | NA | TGTGCCAGAAGCTTCAGGGACAGAGCTAATGAAAAACTGTTTTTT | CARSFRDRANEKLFF
TRBJ2-3 | TRBD2 | TRBV11-3 | once | TGTGCCAGCAGCTGGAGTCTTAGCGGGAGGCCCACAGATACGCAGTATTTT | CASSWSLSGRPTDTQYF
TRBJ2-4 | NA | TRBV7-9 | few | TGTGCCAGCAGCCCGACCGGGGCAGTTCTCGCCAAAAACATTCAGTACTTC | CASSPTGAVLAKNIQYF
TRBJ2-3 | TRBD2 | TRBV7-2 | NA | TGTGCCAGCAGCTTAGCGGTTTGGCGGCTAGCGGGGATCACAGATACGCAGTATTTT | CASSLAVWRLAGITDTQYF
TRBJ1-1 | NA | TRBV19 | NA | TGTGCCAGTAGTCATATGGGGGGTTCAATGGCTTTCTTT | CASSHMGGSMAFF
TRBJ2-5 | NA | TRBV4-1 | NA | TGCGCCAGCAGCCAAGGACCTACGACGGGGACCCAGTACTTC | CASSQGPTTGTQYF
TRBJ2-1 | TRBD2 | TRBV7-2 | NA | TGTGCCAGCAGCTTAGAGGGGACTAGCGGGAGTCATGAGCAGTTCTTC | CASSLEGTSGSHEQFF
TRBJ1-4 | NA | TRBV7-9 | few | TGTGCCAGCAGCTTAGGCGCGGGGATAGGGAAAAAACTGTTTTTT | CASSLGAGIGKKLFF
TRBJ2-1 | NA | TRBV7-2 | many | TGTGCCAGCAGCCGAACCACAGGGTTTTCTATCCGCTCCTACAATGAGCAGTTCTTC | CASSRTTGFSIRSYNEQFF
TRBJ2-3 | NA | TRBV20-1 | few | TGCAGTGTAGGCAGAGGCACAGATACGCAGTATTTT | CSVGRGTDTQYF
TRBJ2-3 | NA | TRBV29-1 | once | TGCAGCGTTGAATATATGGGGGCAACAGATACGCAGTATTTT | CSVEYMGATDTQYF
TRBJ1-5 | TRBD1 | TRBV7-6 | few | TGTGCCAGCAGCCGGGGTACGACAGGGGTAAATAGCAATCAGCCCCAGCATTTT | CASSRGTTGVNSNQPQHF
TRBJ2-1 | TRBD2 | TRBV6-5 | NA | TGTGCCAGCAGTTACTCCCCCCCTAGCGGGAGCTCCTACAATGAGCAGTTCTTC | CASSYSPPSGSSYNEQFF
TRBJ2-5 | TRBD2 | TRBV20-1 | few | TGCAGTGCAAGCCTCTTAGCGGGAGGGCCGCTAAGCCAAGAGACCCAGTACTTC | CSASLLAGGPLSQETQYF
TRBJ2-1 | TRBD2 | TRBV7-9 | NA | TGTGCCAGCAGCTCCTCACGGCGGGAGGAATACAGTGAGCAGTTCTTC | CASSSSRREEYSEQFF
TRBJ2-7 | TRBD1 | TRBV7-8 | NA | TGTGCCAGCAGCCCTCGGAGGACAGGTACTACCTACGAGCAGTACTTC | CASSPRRTGTTYEQYF
TRBJ1-1 | NA | TRBV2 | NA | TGTGCCAGCAGCCTGGACAGCTACACTGAAGCTTTCTTT | CASSLDSYTEAFF
TRBJ2-5 | NA | TRBV12-3/TRBV12-4 | NA | TGTGCCAGCAGTTTAAACGTGGGAGACGGGGAGACCCAGTACTTC | CASSLNVGDGETQYF
TRBJ2-5 | TRBD2 | TRBV24-1 | NA | TGTGCCACCAGTGGACTAGCTCGAGGGCAAGAGACCCAGTACTTC | CATSGLARGQETQYF
TRBJ1-6 | NA | TRBV19 | few | TGTGCCAGTAGTCCTCTTGAGGATTCACCCCTCCACTTT | CASSPLEDSPLHF
TRBJ1-6 | NA | TRBV14 | NA | TGTGCCAGCAGCCAAGATAGGGGAATTTCACCCCTCCACTTT | CASSQDRGISPLHF
TRBJ1-2 | NA | TRBV7-4 | NA | TGTGCCAGCAGCTTAGAGCATCCTGGCTACACCTTC | CASSLEHPGYTF
TRBJ1-2 | TRBD1 | TRBV7-2 | many | TGTGCCAGCAGCCCCGCGGACAGGGACTATGGCTACACCTTC | CASSPADRDYGYTF
TRBJ1-1 | NA | TRBV20-1 | NA | TGCAGCCCCATGAACACTGAAGCTTTCTTT | CSPMNTEAFF